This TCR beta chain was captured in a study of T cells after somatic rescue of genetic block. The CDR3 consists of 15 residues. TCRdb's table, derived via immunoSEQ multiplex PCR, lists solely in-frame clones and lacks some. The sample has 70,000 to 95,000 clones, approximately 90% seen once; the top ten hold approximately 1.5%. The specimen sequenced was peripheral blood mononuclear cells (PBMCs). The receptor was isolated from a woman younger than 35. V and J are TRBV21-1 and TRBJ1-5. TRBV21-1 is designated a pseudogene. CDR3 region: CASSKAQGGNQPQHF. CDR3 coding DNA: TGTGCCAGCAGCAAGGCCCAGGGAGGGAATCAGCCCCAGCATTTT.